This T cell receptor (beta chain) was found in a study of blood T cell repertoires in COVID-19 (dated by TCRdb to the early 2020s). General notes on the study: Collaborator samples came from the United States, Italy and Spain and covered acute and convalescent phases of COVID-19. The prospective study material was composed of cDNA or gDNA derived from T cells, B-cell-depleted T cells, or PBMCs. Deeply sampled blood TCRbeta repertoires from subjects exposed to, actively infected with, or recovered from COVID-19 were included in the dataset. The repertoires were released in a freely available public database meant as a resource for research on the immune response to SARS-CoV-2. The samples were drawn from the first 160 participants of the ongoing ImmuneRACE study and from some 1,300 subjects provided by 6 global collaborators. Nearly every sample came with metadata listing a de-identified subject ID, COVID-19 status, age in years and sex. Where available, HLA class I and class II types were obtained from metadata supplied by the sample provider rather than from assay-based typing. What the study reported, not specific to this receptor: Clinical and demographic metadata were provided uncurated, with the amount varying by source and participant.

TCRbeta CDR3 regions were amplified from genomic DNA by means of the immunoSEQ Assay, a bias-controlled multiplex PCR. Turning to the authors' computational methods: Within the assay, amplification of reference gene primers was used to estimate how many nucleated cells each sample contained. Sequence reads were collapsed and filtered to measure the absolute abundance of every unique TCRbeta CDR3 rearrangement. For each sample, productive Simpson clonality was calculated as the square root of Simpson's diversity index over productive rearrangements. Here the immuneACCESS table is served through TCRdb, limited to in-frame sequences with V and J called. Missing clones are a known gap in these copies; in checked studies unresolved V genes cover under half, and the rest lacks a known reason. V and J calls and clone size are given by that table; D and trimming were obtained from the DNA. A total of about 78,000 clones appear in this sample, almost 90% of them only once. The ten top clones hold roughly 4% of the sample.

About this clone: Its cognate antigen has yet to be identified. No much larger clone is present one base from it, and per-base qualities are unavailable.

Whole blood was collected in K2EDTA tubes by collaborating institutions according to the institutions' own protocols. Collaborator samples were shipped for TCRbeta analysis as frozen whole blood, isolated PBMCs, or DNA extracted from either sample type. Specimen: peripheral blood. The source of this sequence is a woman of 80 years or more with active or convalescent COVID-19.

Here the CDR3 is given as CASSYVPGSGSPLHF. The nucleotide sequence reads TGTGCCAGCAGTTATGTGCCGGGAAGCGGTTCACCCCTCCACTTT. The chain links TRBV27 with TRBJ1-6, with the D segment identity uncertain. The CDR3 runs 15 residues from the cysteine to the phenylalanine. Kept here is only the CDR3 DNA, which spans 45 bases and is read in frame from base 1. V drops 4 bases and J drops 9 bases, leaving 16 bases in between. The germline V gene (reference sequence) yields MNHEY for CDR1 and SMNVEV for CDR2.